This T cell receptor (beta chain) was recorded in a study of PD-L1 blockade in urothelial cancer. The count of this clone is one. CDR1 is SGHTA, CDR2 FQGNSA, per germline. Trimming removed 2 bases from V and 0 bases from J, with 15 bases in between. This CDR3 has 17 residues. Sequencing used immunoSEQ multiplex PCR; TCRdb keeps in-frame clones, though not all of them. The sample yields roughly 50,000 clones, roughly 80% seen once. Indicated time point: peripheral blood 6 weeks after treatment start. This rearrangement joins TRBV7-2 to TRBJ2-3; D is perhaps TRBD2 (6 bases). The receptor comes from an older man with urothelial cancer. The material sequenced was PBMCs, taken around atezolizumab (anti-PD-L1) treatment. CDR3 sequence (DNA): TGTGCCAGCAGCTTATTCTGGAGGGCGGCTAGCACAGATACGCAGTATTTT. This encodes CASSLFWRAASTDTQYF. The full variable domain, rest sourced from reference TRBV7-2 and TRBJ2-3, is GAGVSQSPSNKVTEKGKDVELRCDPISGHTALYWYRQSLGQGLEFLIYFQGNSAPDKSGLPSDRFSAERTGGSVSTLTIQRTQQEDSAVYLCASSLFWRAASTDTQYFGPGTRLTVL.